These 32 T cell receptor beta chains were sequenced from one sample in a study of T cells in women clearing cervical HPV infection (dated by TCRdb to between 2018 and 2020). The method was the immunoSEQ multiplex PCR assay. TCRdb obtained this table from immuneACCESS and retained in-frame rearrangements with V and J assigned. These tables miss some clones; where compared with another copy, unresolved V genes account for less than half of the shortfall, and the remainder is unexplained. This sample's table lists around 21,000 clones. Of the sample, 5% to 7% is held by the ten largest clones. The specimen was blood buffy coat. All receptors derive from a woman aged 18 to 75 with a cervical HPV16 infection that either progressed to CIN3+ or cleared (not recorded which).

With respect to this clone: The CDR3 goes on 3 residues after the read ends, and that part is filled in from the germline J gene. The chain carries TRBV4-2 and TRBJ1-6; 7 nucleotides match TRBD1. This CDR3 region has 20 residues. Germline-derived CDR1 and CDR2 are LGHNA and YNFKEQ. V shed 0 bases, J shed 0 bases, and the junction held 11 bases outside the gene matches. This CDR3 is CASSQDFVPGQSSYNSPLHF. Incomplete CDR3 DNA: TGTGCCAGCAGCCAAGATTTCGTCCCGGGACAGAGCTCCTATAATTCACCC.

Details on this clone: The read ends 3 residues shy of where the CDR3 ends; the end is completed using the germline J gene. The J gene is TRBJ2-5, the V gene TRBV28, with TRBD2 matching over 9 bases. Germline CDR1 and CDR2: MDHEN and SYDVKM. CDR3 size: 17 residues. Trimming cost V 1 base and J 5 bases; bases outside gene matches: 11. The covered CDR3 bases are TGTGCCAGCAGTTTATTGGCGGGAGGGCCAGTAAAGGAGACC. This codes for CASSLLAGGPVKET. The complete CDR3 reads CASSLLAGGPVKETQYF.

Turning to this clone: The read terminates 3 residues ahead of where the CDR3 ends, so the germline J gene completes it. This chain connects TRBV12-3 or TRBV12-4 to TRBJ2-7; D perhaps matches TRBD1 (5 bases). Trimming left V 4 bases short and J 6 bases short, with 16 bases between. The CDR3 runs to 14 residues. CDR3 residues: CASSWGRIPAEQYF. Partial CDR3 DNA: TGTGCCAGCAGTTGGGGCAGGATTCCAGCCGAG.

A remark on this clone: The read finishes 3 residues shy of the CDR3 end, and the germline J gene is used to complete it. The chain links TRBV30 to TRBJ2-5, with a weak D call TRBD1 (5 bases). V was pared by 6 bases and J by 0 bases, with 11 bases between. Germline assignment: CDR1 GTSNPN and CDR2 SVGIG (reference sequence). The CDR3 sequence is 13 residues long. The CDR3 sequence is CACTQGNQETQYF. CDR3 bases read: TGTGCCTGCACTCAGGGAAACCAAGAGACC. The variable domain in full, with the rest retrieved from reference TRBV30 and TRBJ2-5, is SQTIHQWPATLVQPVGSPLSLECTVEGTSNPNLYWYRQAAGRGLQLLFYSVGIGQISSEVPQNLSASRPQDRQFILSSKKLLLSDSGFYLCACTQGNQETQYFGPGTRLLVL.

As concerns this clone: The read is 3 residues too short to cover the CDR3 end, so that end is filled in from the germline J gene. This rearrangement joins TRBV11-2 to TRBJ2-1, with D tentatively TRBD2 (5 bases). Trimming removed 4 bases at V and 9 bases at J, with 10 bases between. CDR1 is SGHAT and CDR2 is FQNNGV in the germline V gene. This CDR3 region has 12 residues. Here the CDR3 reads CASSSRGSEQFF. The part of the CDR3 DNA that was read is TGTGCCAGCAGCTCCCGGGGATCTGAG.

Comments on this clone: The read halts 3 residues ahead of the CDR3 end, with the missing end drawn from the germline J gene. The V gene is TRBV14, the J gene TRBJ2-1; 8 nucleotides match TRBD2. Germline-derived CDR1 and CDR2 are SGHDN and FVKESK. Losses at the gene ends were 4 bases for V and 0 bases for J; bases not matched to a gene: 17. The CDR3 length is 20 residues. The sequenced CDR3 bases are TGTGCCAGCAGCCTCGTCGTAGGACTAGCTCCTTTAAGCTCCTACAATGAG. It translates to CASSLVVGLAPLSSYNE. The CDR3, in full, reads CASSLVVGLAPLSSYNEQFF.

With respect to this clone: Sequencing ends 3 residues short of the CDR3 end; the germline J gene provides the rest. The chain combines TRBV6-1 with TRBJ1-5; D gene ambiguous. Germline assignment: CDR1 MNHNS and CDR2 SASEGT. V was trimmed by 3 bases and J by 7 bases, leaving 10 bases between them. CDR3 length: 13 amino acids. The part of the CDR3 DNA that was read is TGTGCCAGCAGTGAGAACCAGGAGCAGCCC. Translated: CASSENQEQP. The whole CDR3 sequence is CASSENQEQPQHF.

A note on this clone: The read ends 3 residues before the CDR3 terminus; that terminus is restored from the germline J gene. This chain uses TRBV19 with TRBJ1-1; 8 positions match TRBD1. This CDR3 region has 16 residues. Germline CDR1 reads LNHDA; CDR2 reads SQIVND (reference sequence). CDR3 DNA (partial): TGTGCCAGTAGTATAAGGTCGGGACAGGTCAGCGGGGAA. It translates to CASSIRSGQVSGE. The complete CDR3 sequence is CASSIRSGQVSGEAFF.

Of note for this clone: The read gets to within 3 residues of the CDR3 end, and the germline J gene fills in the rest. The J gene is TRBJ1-5, the V gene TRBV7-8, with a possible D match to TRBD1 (5 bases). With 5 bases removed from V and 9 bases from J, the gap between germline ends came to 20 bases. CDR3 length: 15 amino acids. Germline values: CDR1 SGHVS, CDR2 FQNEAQ. The DNA read from the CDR3 is TGTGCCAGCAGCCCCCTGGGCGGGGCCGGACTGCCC. Protein: CASSPLGGAGLP. The full CDR3 sequence reads CASSPLGGAGLPQHF.

As concerns this clone: The read gets to within 3 residues of the CDR3 end, and the germline J gene fills in the rest. The V gene is TRBV30, the J gene TRBJ1-6; D gene ambiguous. Per germline, CDR1 GTSNPN and CDR2 SVGIG (reference sequence). V was shortened by 3 bases and J by 5 bases, with 11 bases between the two germline ends. The CDR3 extends over 14 amino acids. Incomplete CDR3 DNA: TGTGCCTGGAGGGGCGAGGCGCATAATTCACCC. As protein: CAWRGEAHNSP. The full CDR3 reads CAWRGEAHNSPLHF.

On this clone itself: The read terminates 3 residues ahead of where the CDR3 ends, so the germline J gene completes it. The chain is built from TRBV6-1 and TRBJ2-5; TRBD1 might be the D (6 bases). The CDR3 has 13 amino acids. The V end lost 4 bases, the J end lost 5 bases, and 11 bases lay between the germline ends. The germline gives CDR1 MNHNS, CDR2 SASEGT. The DNA read from the CDR3 is TGTGCCAGCAGTGGGGGGCTTACGGAGACC. It translates to CASSGGLTET. The full CDR3 reads CASSGGLTETQYF.

For this clone: The read ends 3 residues shy of where the CDR3 ends; the end is completed using the germline J gene. The chain is built from TRBV18 and TRBJ2-7; D perhaps matches TRBD2 (5 bases). There are 16 residues in the CDR3. The V and J ends lost 6 bases and 0 bases respectively, with 18 bases between them. Germline V CDR1 and CDR2: KGHSH, LQKENI. The part of the CDR3 DNA that was read is TGTGCCAGCTCTCCTCGACCGGGGTTCCGCTCCTACGAG. Amino acid sequence: CASSPRPGFRSYE. Given in full, the CDR3 is CASSPRPGFRSYEQYF.

Concerning this clone: The sequenced fragment ends 3 residues before the CDR3 boundary, so the rest is inferred from the germline J gene. V and J are TRBV20-1 and TRBJ2-2; the match to TRBD1 covers 8 bases. Germline V gives CDR1 DFQATT, CDR2 SNEGSKA (reference sequence). There are 14 residues in the CDR3. J was trimmed by 4 bases and V by 3 bases; bases with no gene match: 4. The CDR3 protein is CSASQGAGTGELFF. CDR3 bases read: TGCAGTGCTAGTCAGGGGGCGGGCACCGGGGAG.

Details on this clone: The read finishes 3 residues shy of the CDR3 end, and the germline J gene is used to complete it. The rearrangement joins TRBV2 to TRBJ2-6, with TRBD1 identical over 10 bases. V lost 7 bases to trimming and J lost 3 bases; unmatched junction nucleotides: 6. Per germline, CDR1 SNHLY and CDR2 FYNNEI. The CDR3 covers 16 residues. Incomplete CDR3 DNA: TGTGCCAGCACCCGACAGGGGGCCAATGGGGCCAACGTC. It encodes CASTRQGANGANV. The whole CDR3 region reads CASTRQGANGANVLTF.

On this clone itself: Read coverage stops 3 residues before the CDR3 terminus; the germline J gene supplies the remainder. This chain connects TRBV7-3 to TRBJ2-1, with TRBD1 matching over 7 bases. V gave up 2 bases and J gave up 7 bases; unmatched junction bases: 8. The CDR3 runs 15 residues. Germline lookup yields CDR1 SGHTA and CDR2 FQGTGA. Partial CDR3 DNA: TGTGCCAGCAGCTTAGGGGCGGGCAGGGGGAATGAG. Its protein product is CASSLGAGRGNE. The full CDR3 protein reads CASSLGAGRGNEQFF.

This clone is deemed medium-sized (0.01 to 0.1%) by its frequency. Sequence at one end of the junction differs from germline and may be a read error. The read is 3 residues too short to cover the CDR3 end, so that end is filled in from the germline J gene. This chain joins TRBV4-2 and TRBJ2-7; D may be TRBD2 (5 bases). Germline CDR1 and CDR2: LGHNA and YNFKEQ. The CDR3 runs 13 residues. CDR3 DNA, as far as it was read: TGCGCCAGCAGCCGGGAACTAGACTACGAG. This codes for CASSRELDYE. The full-length CDR3 reads as CASSRELDYEQYF.

For this clone: The read ends 3 residues early relative to the CDR3; the germline J gene fills the gap. The genes are TRBV7-9 and TRBJ1-2; D uncertain. Trimming shortened V by 0 bases and J by 4 bases, and 9 bases separated the two germline ends. Germline values: CDR1 SEHNR, CDR2 FQNEAQ (reference sequence). The CDR3 covers 14 residues. The CDR3 protein is CASSLAEGGYGYTF. The sequenced CDR3 bases are TGTGCCAGCAGCTTAGCGGAGGGTGGCTATGGC.

About this clone: The CDR3 goes on 3 residues after the read ends, and that part is filled in from the germline J gene. The V call is TRBV11-3, the J call TRBJ2-1; perhaps TRBD2 as D (6 bases). V was cut by 5 bases and J by 9 bases, with 11 bases left in between. CDR1 SGHNT and CDR2 YENEEA come from the germline V gene. The CDR3 contains 12 residues. Incomplete CDR3 DNA: TGTGCCAGCAGCCCGGACGGGGGTGAG. Translated: CASSPDGGE. The full CDR3 reads CASSPDGGEQFF. Together with reference TRBV11-3 and TRBJ2-1, the CDR3 gives the full variable domain: EAGVVQSPRYKIIEKKQPVAFWCNPISGHNTLYWYLQNLGQGPELLIRYENEEAVDDSQLPKDRFSAERLKGVDSTLKIQPAELGDSAVYLCASSPDGGEQFFGPGTRLTVL.

Comment on this clone: The read ends 3 residues shy of where the CDR3 ends; the end is completed using the germline J gene. The genes are TRBV20-1 and TRBJ1-5; 9 bases are a match to TRBD1. V shed 4 bases, J shed 4 bases, and the junction held 5 bases outside the gene matches. CDR3 size: 14 residues. CDR1 is DFQATT, CDR2 SNEGSKA, per germline (reference sequence). This CDR3 reads CSANTGGGNQPQHF. The sequenced part of the CDR3 DNA is TGCAGTGCTAACACAGGGGGCGGGAATCAGCCC.

To note about this clone: The read comes to an end 3 residues before the CDR3 does, leaving the germline J gene to fill in the end. This chain links TRBV30 with TRBJ1-6, with 7 bases fitting TRBD1. The length of the CDR3 is 14 residues. Germline-derived CDR1 and CDR2 are GTSNPN and SVGIG (reference sequence). Unmatched junction bases numbered 7, after V lost 4 bases and J lost 7 bases. The CDR3 region is CAWKTGTSNSPLHF. The covered CDR3 bases are TGTGCCTGGAAGACAGGGACGAGCAATTCACCC.

About this clone itself: With the read ending 3 residues before the CDR3 end, the germline J gene is used to fill in that end. The chain has TRBV4-2 and TRBJ1-4, with D perhaps TRBD1 (6 bases). From germline, CDR1 is LGHNA and CDR2 YNFKEQ. Trimming took 4 bases from V and 0 from J, leaving 18 bases between them. This CDR3 comprises 18 residues. CDR3 bases read: TGTGCCAGCAGCCCGGCTTGGGGGCTGGATGCAACTAATGAAAAA. Its translation is CASSPAWGLDATNEK. From start to end, the CDR3 is CASSPAWGLDATNEKLFF.

Comments on this clone: The CDR3 end is not reached by the read, which stops 3 residues before it; the germline J gene fills it in. V is TRBV18 and J is TRBJ1-1; 8 bases are a match to TRBD1. The length of the CDR3 is 17 residues. V gave up 4 bases and J gave up 0 bases; unmatched junction bases: 10. Germline V gene sequence: CDR1 KGHSH, CDR2 LQKENI. This CDR3 is CASSRLTGDLMNTEAFF. Partial CDR3 DNA: TGTGCCAGCTCACGACTGACAGGGGATCTAATGAACACTGAA. The whole variable domain, remainder taken from reference TRBV18 and TRBJ1-1, is NAGVMQNPRHLVRRRGQEARLRCSPMKGHSHVYWYRQLPEEGLKFMVYLQKENIIDESGMPKERFSAEFPKEGPSILRIQQVVRGDSAAYFCASSRLTGDLMNTEAFFGQGTRLTVV.

Worth noting for this clone: The CDR3 is cut off 3 residues early in the read; its end comes from the germline J gene. V is TRBV5-1 and J is TRBJ2-3, with D possibly matching TRBD2 (6 bases). The CDR3 runs to 14 residues. V lost 6 bases and J lost 2, with 13 bases in between. Germline assignment: CDR1 SGHRS and CDR2 YFSETQ. The covered CDR3 bases are TGCGCCAGCACTAGCACGGGAGCCACAGATACG. This translates into CASTSTGATDT. The full CDR3 protein is CASTSTGATDTQYF.

Of note for this clone: The read terminates 3 residues before the CDR3 end, so the remaining end is supplied by the germline J gene. The rearrangement links TRBV6-1 to TRBJ2-7; the D gene is possibly TRBD2 (6 bases). The CDR3 runs 15 residues. The V end was cut by 1 base, the J end by 5 bases, with 15 bases between. Germline lookup yields CDR1 MNHNS and CDR2 SASEGT. CDR3 sequence reads: CASSEVDGGGDEQYF. The CDR3 bases that were read are TGTGCCAGCAGTGAAGTGGACGGGGGTGGCGACGAG.

As regards this clone: The DNA ends 3 residues before the CDR3 does, and the rest of the CDR3 is filled in from the germline J gene. The chain couples TRBV6-4 to TRBJ1-1; D unclear. Germline-derived CDR1 and CDR2 are MRHNA and SNTAGT. The CDR3 is made up of 14 amino acids. V lost 2 bases to trimming and J lost 1 base, with 8 bases between them. CDR3 DNA, as far as it was read: TGTGCCAGCAGTGACCGAGGGTCGAACACTGAA. Its translation: CASSDRGSNTE. The CDR3 in full is CASSDRGSNTEAFF.

Notes on this clone: The read finishes 3 residues shy of the CDR3 end, and the germline J gene is used to complete it. The chain uses TRBV19 and TRBJ2-1; 7 bases are a match to TRBD1. CDR1 LNHDA and CDR2 SQIVND come from the germline V gene (reference sequence). V lost 5 bases to trimming and J lost 6 bases; unmatched junction nucleotides: 10. This CDR3 is built from 15 residues. Incomplete CDR3 DNA: TGTGCCAGTAGTCCCAGACAGGGAATACCCAATGAG. Translation: CASSPRQGIPNE. The whole CDR3 protein is CASSPRQGIPNEQFF.

On this clone: Coverage ceases 3 residues before the CDR3 finishes, and the germline J gene fills in the end. The rearrangement joins TRBV19 to TRBJ2-1, with 11 bases lining up with TRBD2. The V and J ends lost 10 bases and 6 bases, in that order; junction bases with no gene match: 8. The CDR3 extends over 14 amino acids. Germline-derived CDR1 and CDR2 are LNHDA and SQIVND (reference sequence). The sequenced part of the CDR3 DNA is TGTGCCACCATAGATAGCGGGAGGGCCAATGAG. Protein sequence: CATIDSGRANE. The CDR3 as a whole reads CATIDSGRANEQFF.

With respect to this clone: The CDR3 end falls 3 residues outside the read, so it is completed with the germline J gene. The chain joins TRBV28 to TRBJ2-7, with 10 bases fitting TRBD2. CDR3 length: 17 residues. Trimming removed 5 bases from V and 3 bases from J; junction bases left unmatched: 13. CDR1 and CDR2 from the germline V gene are MDHEN and SYDVKM. The CDR3 loop is CASSPRPPGLAYYEQYF. The part of the CDR3 DNA that was read is TGTGCCAGCAGTCCCCGCCCGCCGGGACTAGCGTACTACGAG.

As concerns this clone: The CDR3 end lies 3 residues beyond the end of the read and is filled in from the germline J gene. V gene TRBV7-9 combines with J gene TRBJ1-2, with TRBD1 matching 9 bases. V was clipped by 5 bases and J by 4 bases; unmatched bases: 8. CDR3 length: 15 residues. The germline V gene has CDR1 SEHNR and CDR2 FQNEAQ (reference sequence). CDR3 DNA, as far as it was read: TGTGCCAGCAGCCAGTGGGACAGGGAGAGCTATGGC. It translates to CASSQWDRESYG. The whole CDR3 protein is CASSQWDRESYGYTF.

As to this clone: The read halts 3 residues ahead of the CDR3 end, with the missing end drawn from the germline J gene. The V and J genes are TRBV28 and TRBJ1-4; 9 nucleotides agree with TRBD1. Germline V gene lookup returns CDR1 MDHEN and CDR2 SYDVKM. The J segment lost 8 bases and the V segment lost 2 bases, leaving 3 bases of the junction unmatched. This CDR3 has 14 amino acids. The CDR3 sequence: CASSLRDREEKLFF. The CDR3 bases that were read are TGTGCCAGCAGTTTAAGGGACAGGGAAGAAAAA.

In the case of this clone: The CDR3 end falls 3 residues outside the read, so it is completed with the germline J gene. The V call is TRBV2, the J call TRBJ1-2; D not resolved. There are 16 residues in the CDR3. Looked up from germline, CDR1 is SNHLY and CDR2 is FYNNEI. CDR3 loop: CASTIPMLAGDYDYTF. The CDR3 DNA, read in part, is TGTGCCAGCACCATCCCGATGCTAGCGGGAGACTACGAC.

In the case of this clone: The CDR3 is cut off 3 residues early in the read; its end comes from the germline J gene. This chain links TRBV7-2 with TRBJ1-2; perhaps TRBD1 as D (5 bases). Germline-derived CDR1 and CDR2 are SGHTA and FQGNSA. The CDR3 consists of 15 residues. The CDR3 loop is CASSPSSGTPYDYTF. CDR3 bases read: TGTGCCAGCAGCCCCTCCAGCGGGACCCCCTACGAC. Drawing the rest from reference TRBV7-2 and TRBJ1-2, the complete variable domain is GAGVSQSPSNKVTEKGKDVELRCDPISGHTALYWYRQSLGQGLEFLIYFQGNSAPDKSGLPSDRFSAERTGGSVSTLTIQRTQQEDSAVYLCASSPSSGTPYDYTFGSGTRLTVV.